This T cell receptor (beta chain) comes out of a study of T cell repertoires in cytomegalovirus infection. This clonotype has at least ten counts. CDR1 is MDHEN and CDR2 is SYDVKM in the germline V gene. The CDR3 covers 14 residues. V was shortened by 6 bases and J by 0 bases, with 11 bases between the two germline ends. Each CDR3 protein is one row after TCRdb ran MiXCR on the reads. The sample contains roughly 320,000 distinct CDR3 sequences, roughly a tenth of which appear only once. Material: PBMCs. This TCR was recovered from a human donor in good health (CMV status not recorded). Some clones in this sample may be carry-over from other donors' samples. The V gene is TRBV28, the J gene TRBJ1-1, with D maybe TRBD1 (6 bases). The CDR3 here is CASRDSLLNTEAFF. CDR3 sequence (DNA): TGTGCCAGCAGGGACAGCCTGTTGAACACTGAAGCTTTCTTT.